This note documents a single T cell receptor (beta chain) sequence. Antigen unknown. The data are from a study of T cell responses to AZD1222 COVID-19 vaccine. Study-wide findings and caveats: Spike-specific TCR breadth and depth were elevated following two AZD1222 doses. Nearly half of the spike-specific TCRs reportedly recognize variant regions that carry no mutations. In a largely white British group with more females than males, clonal diversity was possibly underestimated.

Assay used: immunoSEQ multiplex PCR; TCRdb lists only in-frame clones, some missing. The profile shows 160,000 or so clones, less than 90% of them singletons. The CDR3 sequence is 15 residues long. The germline gives CDR1 SGHTA, CDR2 FQGTGA. Trimming left V 1 base short and J 2 bases short, with 6 bases between. The chain recombines TRBV7-3 with TRBJ2-6, with a possible D match to TRBD1 (5 bases). The sequence came from an adult in good health. The starting material was peripheral blood, obtained on day 0 of AZD1222 vaccination. Here the CDR3 reads CASSLIGAGANVLTF. The CDR3 DNA sequence: TGTGCCAGCAGCTTAATAGGGGCTGGGGCCAACGTCCTGACTTTC.